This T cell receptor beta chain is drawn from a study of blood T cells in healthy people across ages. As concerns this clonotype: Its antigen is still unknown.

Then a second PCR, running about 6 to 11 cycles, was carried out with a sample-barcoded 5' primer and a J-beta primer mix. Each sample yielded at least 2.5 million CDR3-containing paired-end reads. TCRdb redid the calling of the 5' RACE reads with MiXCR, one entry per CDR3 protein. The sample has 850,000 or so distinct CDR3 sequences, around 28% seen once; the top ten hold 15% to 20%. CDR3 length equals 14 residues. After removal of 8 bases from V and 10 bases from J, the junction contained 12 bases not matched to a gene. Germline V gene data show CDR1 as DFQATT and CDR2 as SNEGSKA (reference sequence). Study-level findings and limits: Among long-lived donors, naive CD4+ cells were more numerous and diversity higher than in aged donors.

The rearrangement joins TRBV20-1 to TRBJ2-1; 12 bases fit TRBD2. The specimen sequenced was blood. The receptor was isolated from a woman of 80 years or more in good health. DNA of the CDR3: TGCAGTCGCGACAGACTAGCGGGAGCTTGGGAGCAGTTCTTC. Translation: CSRDRLAGAWEQFF.